The present T cell receptor beta chain was sequenced within a study of blood T cell repertoires in COVID-19. Looked up from germline, CDR1 is MDHEN and CDR2 is SYDVKM. The CDR3 is made up of 18 amino acids. The J segment lost 4 bases and the V segment lost 2 bases, leaving 14 bases of the junction unmatched. Produced via immunoSEQ multiplex PCR; TCRdb's table is partial and in-frame only. This sample has around 260,000 clones, with 80% to 90% found just once. Recovered status applied to Cohort 3 donors who had two consecutive negative PCRs. It also applied to those with clearance or with symptom resolution.

The chain has TRBV28 and TRBJ1-3, with 7 bases matching TRBD1. What was sequenced was PBMCs or T cells enriched from blood (not recorded which). This TCR came from a young woman who had recovered from COVID-19. CDR3 nucleotides: TGTGCCAGCAGTTTAGCCCCGCCACACAGGGGAGGAGGAAACACCATATATTTT. Its protein is CASSLAPPHRGGGNTIYF. The whole variable domain, remainder taken from reference TRBV28 and TRBJ1-3, is DVKVTQSSRYLVKRTGEKVFLECVQDMDHENMFWYRQDPGLGLRLIYFSYDVKMKEKGDIPEGYSVSREKKERFSLILESASTNQTSMYLCASSLAPPHRGGGNTIYFGEGSWLTVV.